This T cell receptor (beta chain) was found in a study of cytomegalovirus exposure and HLA in healthy donors. Study results and limitations: Donors were assumed by presence/absence analyses to have roughly uniform sequencing depth. Another analysis was done later, and it associated 17,000 or so TCR beta sequences with HLA alleles at 0.05 false discovery rate. Cytomegalovirus association was listed for approximately 160 TCR beta chains.

PCR primers comprised 60 Vbeta and 13 Jbeta primers. Produced via immunoSEQ multiplex PCR; TCRdb's table is partial and in-frame only. The sample yields more than 45,000 clones, of which the top ten take up less than 4.5%. To note about this clone: Its antigen is unknown.

The germline V gene encodes CDR1 GTSNPN and CDR2 SVGIG (reference sequence). CDR3 length: 12 amino acids. Trimming pared 4 bases from V and 4 bases from J, leaving 7 bases between. This receptor was taken from a male donor in good health and CMV-seronegative. The chain uses TRBV30 and TRBJ1-4, with D unclear. Material: PBMCs. In nucleotides, the CDR3 is TGTGCCTGGAACCAGGTTAATGAAAAACTGTTTTTT. Its protein product is CAWNQVNEKLFF.